This TCR beta chain is from a study of identical twins (dated by TCRdb to 2016 to 2017). About the full investigation: TCR alpha and beta repertoires from monozygotic twins, unrelated adults of various ages and cord blood were deep-sequenced to test whether fetal clonotypes persist. To rule out contamination, replicate twin experiments were performed at different times with different library preparation protocols.

Broader findings and caveats from the paper: Invariant T cells such as MAIT and iNKT could partly confound zero-insertion analyses, though diverse VJ usage argued against this for most clonotypes. Recombination models systematically underestimated out-of-frame TCR alpha sharing in monozygotic twins but agreed with sharing between unrelated individuals. A weaker excess of twin sharing was found in beta out-of-frame sequences because the signal-to-noise ratio was lowered by fewer shared sequences. Conclusions relied on cross-sectional statistical analysis, since the same donors could not be followed over many years. Abundant cord blood beta clonotypes carried fewer insertions; young adult naive repertoires showed a weaker similar trend, while memory repertoires showed none. Out-of-frame TCR alpha sequences shared between twins showed an excess of low generation-probability sequences compared with coincidental sharing between unrelated individuals.

Every donor in the study was a healthy Caucasian. Three pairs of female monozygotic twins, all aged roughly 18 to 30 years, were included in the twin cohort. CD4+ and CD8+ T cell populations were isolated with positive isolation kits from Invitrogen. V gives up 3 bases and J gives up 6 bases, and the segment between their germline ends measures 12 bases. CDR1 and CDR2, per the germline V gene, are MGHRA and YSYEKL. The CDR3 contains 13 residues, cysteine and phenylalanine counted. Only CDR3 DNA remains: 39 bases, in frame from the first base. This clonotype was counted a few times. It lacks a known antigen. It has no much larger one-base neighbor in the sample; base qualities were not kept. Library preparation employed 5' RACE. The run used an Illumina HiSeq 2000. A universal primer binding site was introduced by template switching, and a unique molecular identifier was present in the final cDNA, enabling accurate counting of TCR cDNA molecules. First-strand cDNA for TCR alpha and beta chains was synthesized from specific primers in the conserved constant-segment region. To control for contamination, every cDNA library carried two barcodes: a SMART-Mk sample barcode plus Illumina barcodes. Two successive PCR steps introduced TruSeq adapter sequences along with Illumina sample barcodes. TCR alpha and beta cDNA libraries were sequenced on the Illumina HiSeq platform with custom primers. As for the authors' bioinformatics: Raw reads were processed with MiGEC to extract unique molecular identifiers, and MiXCR was used to determine CDR3 positions. For each individual, recombination models were inferred using an EM algorithm with the repgenHMM and IGoR tools. Shared clonotypes were analyzed with the tcR package in R, and sharing was normalized by the product of cloneset sizes. To study raw recombination without the effects of thymic and clonal selection, out-of-frame nonproductive sequences were analyzed. TCRdb redid the processing of the public reads, applying fastp at Q25 and MiXCR, and retained in-frame beta chains. Records with the same CDR3 protein are collapsed into one entry carrying the most frequent genes and DNA. It is TCRdb's table, rather than the study itself, that gives the V and J calls and clone size. The table for this sample lists about 190,000 distinct CDR3 sequences; about a sixth of them were counted only once. 40% of the sample is held by the ten biggest clonotypes.

This sample was shared with a second study, whose subject was T cells expressing NK-cell markers. The second paper further reports: About 8 donors provided sorted CD3+CD56+NKG2C+, CD3+CD56+NKG2C- and CD3+CD56-NKG2C+ T-cell subsets, whose TCR beta-chain repertoires were profiled. Among the eight sequenced donors, seven were HCMV-seropositive and one was HCMV-seronegative. To restrict sorting to alphabetaTCR-expressing T cells, an anti-gammadeltaTCR antibody was added in several experiments. In more than 5 donors, the dominant CD3+CD56+NKG2C+ clonotypes ranked among the top 10 CD8+ clonotypes, making up roughly 1.0-7.0% of CD8+ T cells. Those dominant clonotypes were again the most abundant among CD3+CD56-NKG2C+ cells in four donors, at 28.3-60.1%. Whether the expanded NKG2C-expressing T cell clones were specific for HCMV antigens was left unclear. The eight sequenced donors were randomly selected healthy volunteers, three men and five women. HCMV-specific IgG was detected in serum with a commercial ELISA kit to determine HCMV serostatus. MIGEC was used to demultiplex reads and group reads by UMI, and MiTCR was used to assemble and quantify clonotypes. Only TCR cDNA sequences supported by at least two reads were kept to exclude erroneous sequences. The tcR package was used for downstream repertoire analysis, and clonotypes were matched between fractions using CDR3 nucleotide sequence together with V segment. VDJmatch was used to annotate antigen specificity against VDJdb, with one amino acid substitution in CDR3 permitted.

The sample taken for sequencing was CD8+ T cells sorted from blood. The receptor comes from a woman younger than 30 in good health. The chain uses TRBV4-1 and TRBJ2-7; a weak D assignment points to TRBD2 (5 bases agree). The bases are TGCGCCAGCAGCCAGGACCCTCGGGGCGAGCAGTACTTC. This encodes CASSQDPRGEQYF.